This TCR beta chain was identified during a study of metastatic and nonmetastatic thyroid tumors. Whole-study context: The authors compared repertoires across blood and tumor or nodule tissue from malignant and benign thyroid patients.

Note on this clone: Its antigen is undetermined.

Each patient came to thyroid surgery without any prior treatment (of any kind). How the authors handled the data: The study's classifier, a distant-metastasis tool for papillary thyroid cancer, was built using CDR3 differences across clinicopathological groups. TCRdb reanalyzed the PCR reads with MiXCR. Clone size and V and J calls follow TCRdb, not the original study. The sample shows some 22,000 clones, approximately 20% of them seen only once. J was trimmed by 2 bases and V by 5 bases; bases with no gene match: 10. Germline CDR1 is SGHTA and CDR2 is FQGTGA. The CDR3 is made up of 17 amino acids. Study findings and constraints: As reported, TCR beta diversity in blood and tumor was significantly higher in malignant thyroid tumors than in benign nodules.

Input material: blood. The TCR sequence derives from a male donor with papillary thyroid cancer or a benign thyroid nodule (not recorded which). Some clones in this sample may be carry-over from other donors' samples. The chain uses TRBV7-3 and TRBJ2-7; 12 nucleotides line up with TRBD2. This CDR3 reads CASSPTGLAGPTYEQYF. In DNA form, the CDR3 reads TGTGCCAGCAGCCCTACCGGACTAGCGGGACCTACCTACGAGCAGTACTTC.